This T cell receptor beta chain was documented in a study of cytomegalovirus exposure and HLA in healthy donors. Study results and caveats: Later analysis suggested links between common viral pathogens and several top significant clusters. Roughly even sequencing depth across donors was the assumption behind the presence/absence analyses.

13 Jbeta primers and 60 Vbeta primers were used for the PCR. Sequencing was performed with immunoSEQ multiplex PCR; in TCRdb, only in-frame clones are kept and a portion is missing. Among 120,000 to 150,000 clones listed, around 65% were seen once. A word on this clone: Its antigen is still unknown.

This CDR3 spans 16 amino acids. V lost 5 bases to trimming and J lost 5 bases, with 21 bases between them. The germline gives CDR1 SNHLY, CDR2 FYNNEI. This chain links TRBV2 with TRBJ2-5; the D gene is possibly TRBD2 (6 bases). The sample consisted of PBMCs. This clonotype was obtained from a woman aged 25-40 years in good health and CMV-seropositive. The CDR3 sequence: CASSSMDAHGRETQYF. CDR3 sequence (DNA): TGTGCCAGCAGTTCCATGGACGCACATGGGAGGGAGACCCAGTACTTC.